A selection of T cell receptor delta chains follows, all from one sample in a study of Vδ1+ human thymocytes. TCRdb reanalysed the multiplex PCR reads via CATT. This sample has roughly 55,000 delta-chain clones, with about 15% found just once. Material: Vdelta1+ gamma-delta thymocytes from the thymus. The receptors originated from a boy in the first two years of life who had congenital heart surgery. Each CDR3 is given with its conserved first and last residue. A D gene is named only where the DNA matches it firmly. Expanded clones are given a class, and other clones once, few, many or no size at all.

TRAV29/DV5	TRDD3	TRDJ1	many	CAATGFEYWGIRFIRNTDKLIF	TGTGCAGCAACCGGCTTTGAGTACTGGGGGATACGGTTCATCCGGAACACCGATAAACTCATCTTT
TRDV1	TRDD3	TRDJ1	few	CALGDLFPRTGGYTDKLIF	TGTGCTCTTGGGGACCTCTTCCCCCGCACTGGGGGGTACACCGATAAACTCATCTTT
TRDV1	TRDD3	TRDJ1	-	CALGERFPIILGDTGLIF	TGTGCTCTTGGGGAACGCTTCCCGATCATACTGGGGGATACGGGACTCATCTTT
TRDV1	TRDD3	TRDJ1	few	CALGELGSSLAYWGIPMYTDKLIF	TGTGCTCTTGGGGAACTTGGCAGCAGCCTGGCTTACTGGGGGATACCGATGTACACCGATAAACTCATCTTT
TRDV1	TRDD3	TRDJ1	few	CALGEGLPKYWGIRSDTDKLIF	TGTGCTCTTGGGGAAGGCCTTCCCAAGTACTGGGGGATACGGAGCGATACCGATAAACTCATCTTT
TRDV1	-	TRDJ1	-	CALGTRASDPGGEDTDKLIF	TGTGCTCTTGGGACACGAGCTTCCGACCCCGGGGGGGAAGACACCGATAAACTCATCTTT
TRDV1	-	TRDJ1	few	CALGDHKAFLIRRGEGTGGHNGKLIF	TGTGCTCTTGGGGACCACAAGGCCTTCCTAATACGACGGGGGGAAGGTACTGGGGGACACAACGGAAAACTCATCTTT
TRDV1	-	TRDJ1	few	CALGDSRLPTGGCTLITDKLIF	TGTGCTCTTGGGGACTCCCGCCTTCCTACTGGGGGATGCACCTTGATCACTGATAAACTCATCTTT
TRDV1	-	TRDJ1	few	CALGDPLLGTYTDKLIF	TGTGCTCTTGGGGACCCTTTACTGGGAACTTACACCGATAAACTCATCTTT
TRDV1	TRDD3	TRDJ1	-	CALGEYPYDWGKLIF	TGTGCTCTTGGGGAATATCCCTACGACTGGGGAAAACTCATCTTT
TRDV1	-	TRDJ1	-	CALGGPYLADKLIF	TGTGCTCTTGGGGGCCCGTATTTAGCCGATAAACTCATCTTT
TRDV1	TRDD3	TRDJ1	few	CALGDSSLLGDRGDKLIF	TGTGCTCTTGGGGACTCTTCCTTACTGGGGGATAGGGGCGATAAACTCATCTTT
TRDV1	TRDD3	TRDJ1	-	CALGDSPEGLTGGLKLIF	TGTGCTCTTGGGGATTCCCCGGAGGGACTTACTGGGGGCCTTAAACTCATCTTT
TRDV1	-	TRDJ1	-	CALGELVPVDLDLLLGTDKLIF	TGTGCTCTTGGGGAACTAGTCCCGGTGGACCTCGACCTACTTTTGGGGACCGATAAACTCATCTTT
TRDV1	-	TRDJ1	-	CALGETPPIADKLIF	TGTGCTCTTGGGGAAACCCCCCCCATCGCCGATAAACTCATCTTT
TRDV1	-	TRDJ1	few	CALGDHPSYGWGTLATDKLIF	TGTGCTCTTGGGGACCACCCTTCCTACGGCTGGGGGACCCTGGCCACCGATAAACTCATCTTT
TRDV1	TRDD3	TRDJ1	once	CALGERFCCWGIRDTDKLIF	TGTGCTCTTGGGGAACGATTTTGCTGCTGGGGGATACGGGACACCGATAAACTCATCTTT
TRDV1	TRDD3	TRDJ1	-	CALGELVLRYWGIKLIF	TGTGCTCTTGGGGAACTTGTCCTACGATACTGGGGGATAAAACTCATCTTT
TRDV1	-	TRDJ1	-	CALGVPPPPGATYTDKLIF	TGTGCTCTTGGGGTGCCCCCGCCTCCTGGGGCCACGTACACCGATAAACTCATCTTT
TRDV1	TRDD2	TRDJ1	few	CALGELEGLPRGPHGTDKLIF	TGTGCTCTTGGGGAACTAGAGGGACTTCCTAGGGGTCCCCATGGCACCGATAAACTCATCTTT
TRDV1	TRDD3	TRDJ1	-	CALGGLPTYWGKAVLIF	TGTGCTCTTGGGGGCCTTCCCACTTACTGGGGGAAGGCTGTACTCATCTTT
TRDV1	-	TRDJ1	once	CALGELGGDGDKLIF	TGTGCTCTTGGGGAACTAGGTGGGGATGGCGATAAACTCATCTTT
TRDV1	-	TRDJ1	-	CALGIWRYAYPADKLIF	TGTGCTCTTGGGATCTGGCGATACGCGTATCCCGCCGATAAACTCATCTTT
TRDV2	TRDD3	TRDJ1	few	CACDTRLYWGIRLIVDKLIF	TGTGCCTGTGACACCCGACTTTACTGGGGAATACGGTTAATTGTCGATAAACTCATCTTT
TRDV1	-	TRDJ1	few	CALVLPLGALGRTDKLIF	TGTGCTCTTGTCTTACCACTTGGGGCCCTGGGCCGCACCGATAAACTCATCTTT
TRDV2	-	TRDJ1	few	CACDTARIPRSTDKLIF	TGTGCTTGTGACACCGCACGGATCCCCCGAAGCACCGATAAACTCATCTTT
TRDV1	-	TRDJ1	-	CALGTLRPSLSAPYTDKLIF	TGTGCTCTTGGGACACTAAGGCCCTCCCTCTCTGCCCCCTACACCGATAAACTCATCTTT
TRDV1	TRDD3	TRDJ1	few	CALGKTLNWGIRADKLIF	TGTGCTCTTGGGAAAACCCTTAACTGGGGGATACGGGCCGATAAACTCATCTTT
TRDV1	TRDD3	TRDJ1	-	CALGENDCSYRGPGGYQDKLIF	TGTGCTCTTGGGGAAAATGATTGTTCCTACCGGGGACCTGGGGGATATCAAGATAAACTCATCTTT
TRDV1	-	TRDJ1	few	CALGPTRGTNNPYTDKLIF	TGTGCTCTTGGTCCTACCAGGGGTACCAATAACCCTTACACCGATAAACTCATCTTT
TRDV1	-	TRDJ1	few	CALGEHPPARLSLYTDKLIF	TGTGCTCTTGGGGAACACCCCCCCGCCCGATTATCACTATACACCGATAAACTCATCTTT
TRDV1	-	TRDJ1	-	CALGEPFLPKGGGRVDTDKLIF	TGTGCTCTTGGGGAACCCTTTCTTCCTAAAGGTGGGGGACGTGTGGACACCGATAAACTCATCTTT
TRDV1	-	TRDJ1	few	CALGELGEQYTDKLIF	TGTGCTCTTGGGGAACTGGGGGAGCAGTACACCGATAAACTCATCTTT
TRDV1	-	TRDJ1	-	CALGELIPARCTDKLIF	TGTGCTCTCGGGGAACTTATTCCGGCACGCTGCACCGATAAACTCATCTTT
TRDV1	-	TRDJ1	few	CALGEALGGPYTDKLIF	TGTGCTCTTGGGGAAGCGCTCGGGGGACCCTACACCGATAAACTCATCTTT
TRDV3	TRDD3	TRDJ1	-	CAFRVGGGYDGLIF	TGTGCCTTTAGGGTCGGTGGGGGATACGATGGACTCATCTTT
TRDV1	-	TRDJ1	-	CALGGSHGATRTDKLIF	TGTGCTCTTGGGGGTTCCCACGGGGCTACGCGGACCGATAAACTCATCTTT
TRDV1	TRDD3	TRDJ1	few	CALGEPPWGRATDKLIF	TGTGCTCTTGGGGAACCCCCCTGGGGGAGGGCCACCGATAAACTCATCTTT
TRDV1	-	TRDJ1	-	CALGVPSWGPTSTDKLIF	TGTGCTCTTGGGGTCCCTTCCTGGGGGCCTACCTCCACCGATAAACTCATCTTT
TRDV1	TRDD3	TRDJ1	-	CALGEPSGIPYTDKLIF	TGTGCTCTTGGGGAACCGTCGGGGATACCCTACACCGATAAACTCATCTTT
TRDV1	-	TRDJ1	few	CALGELRSTGYTDKLIF	TGTGCTCTTGGGGAACTACGCAGTACTGGGTACACCGATAAACTCATCTTT
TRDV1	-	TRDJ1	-	CALGDCIGLLLSSRIADKLIF	TGTGCTCTTGGGGACTGCATCGGGCTCCTTTTAAGTTCCCGTATCGCCGATAAACTCATCTTT
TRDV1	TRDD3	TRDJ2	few	CALGAPYAGGYLTAQLFF	TGTGCTCTTGGGGCTCCGTACGCAGGGGGATACCTCACAGCACAACTCTTCTTT
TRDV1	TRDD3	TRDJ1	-	CALGDPFFGPGGSATDKLIF	TGTGCTCTTGGGGACCCCTTTTTTGGACCCGGGGGATCCGCCACCGATAAACTCATCTTT
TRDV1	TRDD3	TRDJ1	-	CALGELPLLGTGGHYTDKLIF	TGTGCTCTTGGGGAACTTCCTCTACTTGGTACTGGGGGACATTACACCGATAAACTCATCTTT
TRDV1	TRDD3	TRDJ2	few	CALGVPPLPGTGGSAAQLFF	TGTGCTCTTGGGGTACCTCCGCTTCCTGGGACTGGGGGTTCCGCAGCACAACTCTTCTTT
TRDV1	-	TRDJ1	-	CALGELDTLAFRAYTDKLIF	TGTGCTCTTGGGGAACTAGACACGCTTGCCTTTAGGGCGTACACCGATAAACTCATCTTT
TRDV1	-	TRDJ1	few	CALGEAATFPIGPDKLIF	TGTGCTCTTGGGGAAGCCGCTACGTTTCCGATAGGGCCCGATAAACTCATCTTT
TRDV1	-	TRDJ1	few	CALGELGPLYKLIF	TGTGCTCTTGGGGAACTAGGGCCTCTATATAAACTCATCTTT
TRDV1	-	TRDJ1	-	CALGELTSGPCYTDKLIF	TGTGCTCTTGGGGAACTCACCTCCGGCCCCTGCTACACCGATAAACTCATCTTT
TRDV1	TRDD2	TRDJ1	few	CALGELFFLLDYTDKLIF	TGTGCTCTTGGGGAACTTTTCTTCCTACTGGATTACACCGATAAACTCATCTTT
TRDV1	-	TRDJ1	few	CALGDEGTLYTDKLIF	TGTGCTCTTGGGGACGAGGGGACCTTGTACACCGATAAACTCATCTTT
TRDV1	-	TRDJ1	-	CALGELPSLLYKLIF	TGTGCTCTTGGGGAACTACCCTCGCTCTTATATAAACTCATCTTT
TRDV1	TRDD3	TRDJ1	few	CALGELGLTAGGLCYTDKLIF	TGTGCTCTTGGGGAACTAGGACTAACAGCTGGGGGACTTTGTTACACCGATAAACTCATCTTT
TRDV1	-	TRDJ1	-	CALGELTYYLWDRYTDKLIF	TGTGCTCTTGGGGAACTCACCTACTATCTGTGGGATAGGTACACCGATAAACTCATCTTT
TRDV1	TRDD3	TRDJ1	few	CALGELGGSAYGPPLGDTKRGTDKLIF	TGTGCTCTTGGGGAACTAGGAGGTTCTGCTTACGGCCCCCCACTGGGGGATACCAAAAGGGGCACCGATAAACTCATCTTT
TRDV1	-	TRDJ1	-	CALGAPNRGYTDKLIF	TGTGCTCTTGGGGCGCCGAATCGGGGGTACACCGATAAACTCATCTTT
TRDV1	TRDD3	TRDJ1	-	CALGCWGIRFSGLDKLIF	TGTGCTCTTGGATGTTGGGGGATACGCTTTTCGGGTCTCGATAAACTCATCTTT
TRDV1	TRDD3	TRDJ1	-	CALGGVPYWGIYTDKLIF	TGTGCTCTTGGGGGCGTCCCTTACTGGGGGATATACACCGATAAACTCATCTTT